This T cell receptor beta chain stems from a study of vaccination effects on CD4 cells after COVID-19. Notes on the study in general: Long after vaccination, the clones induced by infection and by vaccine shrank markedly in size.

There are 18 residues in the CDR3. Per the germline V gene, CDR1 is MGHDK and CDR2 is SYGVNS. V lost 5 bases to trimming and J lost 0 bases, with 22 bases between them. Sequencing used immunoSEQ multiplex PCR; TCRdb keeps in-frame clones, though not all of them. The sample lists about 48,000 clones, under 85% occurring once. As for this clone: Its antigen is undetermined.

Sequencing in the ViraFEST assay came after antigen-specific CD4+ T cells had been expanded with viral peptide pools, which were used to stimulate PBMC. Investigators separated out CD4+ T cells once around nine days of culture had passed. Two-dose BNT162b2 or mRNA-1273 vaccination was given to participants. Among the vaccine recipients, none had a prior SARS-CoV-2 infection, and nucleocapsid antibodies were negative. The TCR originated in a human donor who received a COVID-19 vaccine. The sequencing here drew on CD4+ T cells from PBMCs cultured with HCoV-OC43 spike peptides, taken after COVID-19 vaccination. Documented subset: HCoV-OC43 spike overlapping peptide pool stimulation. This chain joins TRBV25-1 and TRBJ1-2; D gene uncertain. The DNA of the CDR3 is TGTGCCAGCAGTCGTAGTTTCGGGCCCGCTGAGGCTAACTATGGCTACACCTTC. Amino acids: CASSRSFGPAEANYGYTF.